One and the same sample provided the 10 T cell receptor beta chains below, sequenced in a study of blood T cell repertoires in COVID-19. The protocol was immunoSEQ multiplex PCR, while the TCRdb copy is restricted to in-frame clones and leaves out a portion. The sample has more than 150,000 clones; 86% are singletons. Specimen: peripheral blood. The receptors were gathered from a man in his 70s with active or convalescent COVID-19.

J is TRBJ1-5 and V is TRBV6-1; D may be TRBD1 (5 bases). V was cut by 3 bases and J by 6 bases, with 9 bases left in between. The CDR3 length is 13 residues. CDR1 and CDR2 from the germline V gene are MNHNS and SASEGT. The CDR3 loop reads CASSDRALQPQHF. In nucleotides, the CDR3 is TGTGCCAGCAGTGACAGGGCTCTTCAGCCCCAGCATTTT.

The chain uses TRBV5-1 and TRBJ2-3; D is perhaps TRBD2 (6 bases). The germline V and J ends were trimmed by 3 bases and 3 bases, with 32 bases remaining between them. The V gene's germline CDR1 is SGHRS and CDR2 YFSETQ. CDR3 length: 21 amino acids. DNA of the CDR3: TGCGCCAGCAGCTCTCCCATTGCTACAGCGTTCGTAGTCGGGAGTACAGATACGCAGTATTTT. It specifies CASSSPIATAFVVGSTDTQYF.

The genes are TRBV18 and TRBJ1-2, with a weak D call TRBD1 (5 bases). V gave up 4 bases and J gave up 3 bases, with 15 bases separating them. This CDR3 spans 15 amino acids. Germline lookup yields CDR1 KGHSH and CDR2 LQKENI. CDR3 DNA sequence: TGTGCCAGCTCACGCTCTACTGGGGGGGACTATGGCTACACCTTC. Residues: CASSRSTGGDYGYTF.

CDR3 bases: TGCGCCAGCACCGGGACTCCCACAGATACGCAGTATTTT. Translating gives CASTGTPTDTQYF. The rearrangement joins TRBV5-1 to TRBJ2-3, with D tentatively TRBD2 (6 bases). The CDR3 is 13 amino acids. Trimming left V 6 bases short and J 2 bases short, with 10 bases between. Germline V gives CDR1 SGHRS, CDR2 YFSETQ.

In the case of this clone: Other DNA sequences within the sample encode an identical CDR3. V and J are TRBV7-2 and TRBJ1-6; 7 nucleotides agree with TRBD1. V shed 3 bases, J shed 7 bases, and the junction held 3 bases outside the gene matches. The CDR3 is made up of 14 amino acids. Germline values: CDR1 SGHTA, CDR2 FQGNSA. The CDR3 is CASSFRQGNSPLHF. The CDR3 DNA reads TGTGCCAGCAGCTTTAGACAGGGAAATTCACCCCTCCACTTT.

The chain employs TRBV2 and TRBJ2-1; 7 bases align to TRBD1. This CDR3 region has 16 residues. CDR1 SNHLY and CDR2 FYNNEI come from the germline V gene. J gave up 2 bases and V 4 bases, and 8 bases lay outside the gene matches. CDR3: CASSAKGARTYNEQFF. The CDR3 DNA reads TGTGCCAGCAGTGCCAAGGGGGCCAGGACCTACAATGAGCAGTTCTTC.

The chain joins TRBV9 to TRBJ2-2; no clear D. Germline V CDR1 and CDR2: SGDLS, YYNGEE. The CDR3 has 15 residues. Trimming pared 0 bases from V and 4 bases from J, leaving 10 bases between. The CDR3 sequence: CASSVGGLGTGELFF. The CDR3 nucleotides read TGTGCCAGCAGCGTAGGAGGTTTGGGCACCGGGGAGCTGTTTTTT.

This chain uses TRBV28 with TRBJ1-6; D uncertain. The CDR3 totals 15 residues. Trimming left V 9 bases short and J 2 bases short, with 14 bases between. The germline V gene encodes CDR1 MDHEN and CDR2 SYDVKM. The CDR3 DNA reads TGTGCCAGTTTATCCGGTTCTGCCTATAATTCACCCCTCCACTTT. It translates to CASLSGSAYNSPLHF. The full variable domain, in which reference TRBV28 and TRBJ1-6 provide the parts outside the CDR3, is DVKVTQSSRYLVKRTGEKVFLECVQDMDHENMFWYRQDPGLGLRLIYFSYDVKMKEKGDIPEGYSVSREKKERFSLILESASTNQTSMYLCASLSGSAYNSPLHFGNGTRLTVT.

In DNA form, the CDR3 reads TGTGCCAGCAGCTTGACAGGCTATGGCTACACCTTC. It codes for CASSLTGYGYTF. The J gene is TRBJ1-2, the V gene TRBV5-8; tentatively, D is TRBD1 (5 bases). The CDR3 extends over 12 amino acids. V lost 1 base and J lost 4, with 5 bases in between. Germline CDR1 is SGHTS and CDR2 is YDEGEE. Full variable domain (rest looked up from reference TRBV5-8 and TRBJ1-2): EAGVTQSPTHLIKTRGQQATLRCSPISGHTSVYWYQQALGLGLQFLLWYDEGEERNRGNFPPRFSGRQFPNYSSELNVNALELEDSALYLCASSLTGYGYTFGSGTRLTVV.

The chain joins TRBV5-1 to TRBJ1-1, with TRBD1 matching 7 bases. Germline V gene sequence: CDR1 SGHRS, CDR2 YFSETQ. Trimming took 4 bases from V and 1 from J; bases not matched to a gene: 4. This CDR3 contains 14 residues. The CDR3 sequence: CASSTGDWNTEAFF. The CDR3 nucleotides are TGCGCCAGCAGCACAGGGGATTGGAACACTGAAGCTTTCTTT.